The clone carrying this TCR beta chain has ten or more counts. The data were obtained in a study of T cells in Graves' hyperthyroidism and ophthalmopathy. CDR3 length: 16 residues. Trimming cost V 3 bases and J 4 bases, with 18 bases left between them. The V gene's germline CDR1 is MNHEY and CDR2 SVGAGI. Newly diagnosed patients aged 18 to 65 had hyperthyroidism of under 2 months' duration. Template material for amplifying TCR beta CDR3 regions consisted of RNA transcripts. HTBI primers were used for first-round RT-PCR of the TCR CDR3. TCRdb reprocessed the multiplex PCR reads via MiXCR and lists one record per CDR3 protein. The table has roughly 380,000 distinct CDR3 sequences, 19% seen once; the top ten hold about 3.7%.

The rearrangement uses TRBV6-5 and TRBJ1-2; D might be TRBD1 (5 bases). The sequence was obtained from a woman aged 18-29 years with Graves' hyperthyroidism. The sample was blood. The CDR3, as DNA: TGTGCCAGCAGTTATAATAGGGCAGGGTCTGGCTATGGCTACACCTTC. This gives the protein CASSYNRAGSGYGYTF.